One sample yielded the 27 T cell receptor beta chains listed below, sequenced in a study of T cell responses to AZD1222 COVID-19 vaccine. Generated by immunoSEQ multiplex PCR, the TCRdb table keeps only in-frame clones and is missing some. The data contain 90,000 to 150,000 clones, around 83% of them singletons. The specimen was peripheral blood, collected 28 days after the second AZD1222 dose. These receptors were collected from an adult who received the AZD1222 COVID-19 vaccine.

The rearrangement joins TRBV28 to TRBJ2-1; D is possibly TRBD2 (5 bases). Germline-derived CDR1 and CDR2 are MDHEN and SYDVKM. The CDR3 consists of 12 residues. V lost 10 bases, J lost 8 bases, and 15 bases lay in between. The CDR3 bases are TGTGCCACCACAACTAGGTGGGATGAGCAGTTCTTC. Translation: CATTTRWDEQFF.

This clone came up a few times. CDR3 nucleotides: TGTGCCAGCAGCCGCTACACTAGCGGGGGCCTTCGAATTTACAATGAGCAGTTCTTC. As protein: CASSRYTSGGLRIYNEQFF. V gene TRBV7-2 combines with J gene TRBJ2-1, with 11 bases fitting TRBD2. Germline values: CDR1 SGHTA, CDR2 FQGNSA. The V gene end was trimmed by 5 bases and the J gene end by 4 bases; junction bases not matched to a gene: 16. This CDR3 is built from 19 residues.

The rearrangement links TRBV4-3 to TRBJ2-7; D uncertain. The CDR3 is made up of 14 amino acids. Looked up from germline, CDR1 is LGHNA and CDR2 is YSLEER. Trimming left V 0 bases short and J 2 bases short, with 8 bases between. The CDR3 nucleotides are TGCGCCAGCAGCCAAGATTGGGGTACCTACGAGCAGTACTTC. Its protein product is CASSQDWGTYEQYF.

This sequence joins TRBV6-5 and TRBJ1-2, with D perhaps TRBD1 (5 bases). V lost 8 bases to trimming and J lost 6 bases, with 19 bases between them. The CDR3 runs 14 residues. Per the germline V gene, CDR1 is MNHEY and CDR2 is SVGAGI. CDR3 amino acids: CASGPHGQRDGYTF. The CDR3 DNA reads as TGTGCCAGCGGGCCTCATGGACAACGAGATGGCTACACCTTC.

The chain recombines TRBV5-4 with TRBJ1-1, with D possibly matching TRBD1 (6 bases). CDR1 SGHNT and CDR2 YYREEE come from the germline V gene (reference sequence). V was trimmed by 0 bases and J by 4 bases, leaving 10 bases between them. This CDR3 spans 14 amino acids. The CDR3 DNA is TGTGCCAGCAGCTTGGTACAGGGCGGCACTGAAGCTTTCTTT. This gives the protein CASSLVQGGTEAFF.

This clone was seen only once. This chain joins TRBV7-9 and TRBJ2-2; D is perhaps TRBD1 (6 bases). Germline CDR1 SEHNR, CDR2 FQNEAQ (reference sequence). The V gene lost 5 bases and the J gene lost 6 bases, with 10 bases spanning the gap. The CDR3 spans 13 residues. The chain's CDR3 is CASSPTGAGELFF. CDR3 nucleotide sequence: TGTGCCAGCAGCCCGACAGGAGCCGGGGAGCTGTTTTTT.

The chain uses TRBV6-5 and TRBJ1-2; 7 nucleotides agree with TRBD1. After removal of 7 bases from V and 2 bases from J, the junction contained 4 bases not matched to a gene. CDR3 length: 13 residues. Germline CDR1 MNHEY, CDR2 SVGAGI. CDR3: CASTRDSNYGYTF. Here the CDR3 DNA reads TGTGCCAGCACAAGGGACAGCAACTATGGCTACACCTTC.

This chain links TRBV12-3 or TRBV12-4 with TRBJ1-2; TRBD1 might be the D (6 bases). Trimming stripped 6 bases from V and 7 bases from J, with 15 bases between. The CDR3 spans 13 residues. CDR3 residues: CASRLTGRGGYTF. The DNA for the CDR3 is TGTGCCAGCAGACTGACAGGACGGGGTGGCTACACCTTC.

This chain connects TRBV5-1 to TRBJ2-5; TRBD1 matches at 7 bases. Germline CDR1 is SGHRS and CDR2 is YFSETQ. V dropped 5 bases and J dropped 5; count of bases not matched to a gene: 6. This CDR3 has 13 residues. In DNA form, the CDR3 reads TGCGCCAGCAGAATAGACAGGGTGGAGACCCAGTACTTC. Translation: CASRIDRVETQYF.

The chain links TRBV7-6 to TRBJ2-3; 11 nucleotides align to TRBD2. The CDR3 has 17 amino acids. The germline V gene encodes CDR1 SGHVS and CDR2 FNYEAQ. V dropped 0 bases and J dropped 5; count of bases not matched to a gene: 7. CDR3 protein: CASSLALAGGPLDTQYF. The CDR3 region has the DNA TGTGCCAGCAGCTTAGCCTTAGCGGGGGGGCCGCTAGATACGCAGTATTTT.

This CDR3 reads CATSDSTPTAGVFNEQFF. In nucleotides, the CDR3 is TGTGCCACCAGTGATTCCACTCCGACCGCGGGAGTCTTCAATGAGCAGTTCTTC. This chain joins TRBV24-1 and TRBJ2-1; 7 positions agree with TRBD2. CDR1 is KGHDR and CDR2 is SFDVKD in the germline V gene. CDR3 length: 18 residues. Trimming removed 2 bases from V and 6 bases from J; junction bases left unmatched: 15.

CDR3 coding DNA: TGTGCCAGCACCGAGGGTTCCGGTAGGGGCTACACCTTC. The encoded protein is CASTEGSGRGYTF. The chain combines TRBV28 with TRBJ1-2; no reliable D call. The CDR3 loop spans 13 amino acids. Germline V gene lookup returns CDR1 MDHEN and CDR2 SYDVKM. The germline V and J ends were trimmed by 7 bases and 8 bases, with 17 bases remaining between them.

The chain is built from TRBV2 and TRBJ1-1; no clear D. CDR1 is SNHLY and CDR2 is FYNNEI in the germline V gene. Between the trimmed V and J ends, which lost 2 bases and 0 bases, there was a span of 13 bases. The CDR3 totals 16 residues. The CDR3 sequence: CASSENPGGMNTEAFF. The CDR3 nucleotides are TGTGCCAGCAGTGAAAACCCCGGAGGGATGAACACTGAAGCTTTCTTT.

J is TRBJ1-6 and V is TRBV7-9; no clear D. The length of the CDR3 is 14 residues. V lost 5 bases and J lost 10, with 15 bases in between. The V gene's germline CDR1 is SEHNR and CDR2 FQNEAQ (reference sequence). As DNA, the CDR3 is TGTGCCAGCAGCCGGACCCGGGAGGACTCACCCCTCCACTTT. Translation gives CASSRTREDSPLHF.

CDR3: CASSLLAGVRPTDTQYF. The CDR3, as DNA: TGTGCCAGCAGCCTGCTAGCGGGGGTGAGACCCACAGATACGCAGTATTTT. The V gene is TRBV3-1 (or the pseudogene TRBV3-2), the J gene TRBJ2-3; TRBD2 matches 10 bases. Unmatched junction bases numbered 9, after V lost 4 bases and J lost 2 bases. The CDR3 loop spans 17 amino acids. Germline V gene sequence: CDR1 LGHDT, CDR2 YNNKEL (reference sequence).

The chain links TRBV5-1 to TRBJ1-6; D gene ambiguous. The germline gives CDR1 SGHRS, CDR2 YFSETQ. Trimming pared 0 bases from V and 9 bases from J, leaving 10 bases between. The CDR3 runs 14 residues. This CDR3 is CASSLASGGSPLHF. The CDR3 coding sequence is TGCGCCAGCAGCTTGGCTTCCGGCGGTTCACCCCTCCACTTT.

This chain uses TRBV19 with TRBJ1-1; D call uncertain. The CDR3 contains 13 residues. Trimming took off 3 bases at V and 3 bases at J, with 8 bases between the two ends. Germline lookup yields CDR1 LNHDA and CDR2 SQIVND (reference sequence). The CDR3 here is CASSMNSDTEAFF. The CDR3 DNA reads TGTGCCAGTAGTATGAACAGCGACACTGAAGCTTTCTTT.

The chain is built from TRBV28 and TRBJ1-1; a weak D match, TRBD1 (6 bases). CDR3 length: 11 residues. Between the trimmed V and J ends, which lost 4 bases and 10 bases, there was a span of 10 bases. Per germline, CDR1 MDHEN and CDR2 SYDVKM. CDR3 in amino acids: CASSYREGAFF. The CDR3 coding sequence is TGTGCCAGCAGTTACAGGGAAGGAGCTTTCTTT.

The chain combines TRBV12-5 with TRBJ2-3; TRBD1 is a possible D gene (5 bases). V was trimmed by 3 bases and J by 0 bases, leaving 10 bases between them. The CDR3 runs 15 residues. Germline V CDR1 and CDR2: LGHNT, FRNRAP. The CDR3 DNA is TGTGCTAGTGGTTTCACGGACACTAGCACAGATACGCAGTATTTT. Translation: CASGFTDTSTDTQYF.

The V and J genes are TRBV25-1 and TRBJ2-5; D unresolved. From germline, CDR1 is MGHDK and CDR2 SYGVNS. V shed 3 bases and J shed 2 bases, with 16 bases lying between them. The CDR3 length is 16 residues. CDR3 protein: CASSDWRSPFQETQYF. For the CDR3, the DNA is TGTGCCAGCAGTGATTGGCGATCCCCCTTTCAAGAGACCCAGTACTTC. The full variable domain, rest sourced from reference TRBV25-1 and TRBJ2-5, is EADIYQTPRYLVIGTGKKITLECSQTMGHDKMYWYQQDPGMELHLIHYSYGVNSTEKGDLSSESTVSRIRTEHFPLTLESARPSHTSQYLCASSDWRSPFQETQYFGPGTRLLVL.

This clone was counted only a few times. The genes are TRBV6-6 and TRBJ2-3; 11 bases align to TRBD2. Germline trimming cut 6 bases from V and 7 bases from J; bases unmatched to any gene: 24. The V gene's germline CDR1 is MNHNY and CDR2 SVGAGI (reference sequence). CDR3 size: 20 residues. Here the CDR3 DNA reads TGTGCCAGCAGCCAGGTGGGGGCTCCGGGACTAGCGGCGGGAAAGAATACGCAGTATTTT. Its translation: CASSQVGAPGLAAGKNTQYF.

This clone has just one count. The genes are TRBV6-5 and TRBJ2-4; 11 bases are a match to TRBD2. The length of the CDR3 is 14 residues. CDR1 is MNHEY, CDR2 SVGAGI, per germline. Losses at the gene ends were 6 bases for V and 4 bases for J; bases not matched to a gene: 2. The CDR3 loop reads CASRLAGGKNIQYF. The DNA of the CDR3 is TGTGCCAGCAGGCTAGCGGGGGGTAAAAACATTCAGTACTTC.

The CDR3 reads CASSQARLGIYEQYF. CDR3 DNA: TGCGCCAGCAGCCAAGCAAGACTAGGGATCTACGAGCAGTACTTC. This chain joins TRBV4-1 and TRBJ2-7; a weak D match, TRBD2 (6 bases). V shed 1 base and J shed 3 bases, with 13 bases lying between them. This CDR3 is built from 15 residues. CDR1 MGHRA and CDR2 YSYEKL come from the germline V gene.

This clone came up once. The V gene is TRBV9, the J gene TRBJ1-6, with TRBD1 matching over 8 bases. CDR1 and CDR2 (germline): SGDLS, YYNGEE. With 1 base clipped from V and 4 bases from J, the junction kept 10 bases outside the gene matches. The CDR3 length is 18 residues. The CDR3 sequence is CASSVNPDRELYNSPLHF. CDR3 nucleotides: TGTGCCAGCAGCGTAAACCCGGACAGGGAATTGTATAATTCACCCCTCCACTTT.

The V gene is TRBV27, the J gene TRBJ2-2; TRBD2 matches 13 bases. V lost 6 bases to trimming and J lost 5 bases; unmatched junction nucleotides: 6. This CDR3 has 16 residues. The germline V gene has CDR1 MNHEY and CDR2 SMNVEV (reference sequence). CDR3 sequence (DNA): TGTGCCAGCAGACTAGCGGGAGGGCCTGGTACCGGGGAGCTGTTTTTT. It is translated as CASRLAGGPGTGELFF.

This chain uses TRBV20-1 with TRBJ1-1; D is undetermined. The CDR3 runs to 11 residues. The V gene's germline CDR1 is DFQATT and CDR2 SNEGSKA (reference sequence). The CDR3 region has the DNA TGCAGGGTCGGGGAATTGGGTGAAGCTTTCTTT. Translated, it gives CRVGELGEAFF.

This sequence joins TRBV2 and TRBJ1-6, with no clear D. The CDR3 is made up of 17 amino acids. Trimming shortened V by 5 bases and J by 3 bases, and 17 bases separated the two germline ends. Germline V gene sequence: CDR1 SNHLY, CDR2 FYNNEI. The CDR3 DNA follows: TGTGCCAGCAGTCCCCCAGCAGGCGCGTTCTATAATTCACCCCTCCACTTT. Amino acid sequence: CASSPPAGAFYNSPLHF.